This T cell receptor (beta chain) was sequenced during a study of T cells in Graves' hyperthyroidism and ophthalmopathy. Study-level findings and limits: Most clonotypes that expanded in the thyroid above 0.001 also showed up in blood. Ophthalmopathy got predicted by the model a median around 6.8 months before its onset.

Orbital computed tomography and thyroid ultrasound, together with serum TRAb and thyroxine and clinical symptoms, were used for diagnoses. 10 ml of fresh peripheral blood supplied the PBMCs. In this sample, this clonotype turned up many times. Its antigen is unknown. The source material, RNA transcripts, was used to amplify TCR beta CDR3 regions. With the HTBI primer set, the TCR CDR3 went through a first round of RT-PCR. TCRdb processed the multiplex PCR reads anew with MiXCR; each CDR3 protein has one entry. This sample has 450,000 to 600,000 distinct CDR3 sequences, with 15% to 20% found just once. Trimming cost V 4 bases and J 1 base, with 11 bases left between them. Germline assignment: CDR1 PRHDT and CDR2 FYEKMQ (reference sequence). This CDR3 is 14 amino acids long.

Material: blood. The sequence came from a man aged 35 to 55 with Graves' ophthalmopathy. The J gene is TRBJ2-7, the V gene TRBV13; TRBD1 or TRBD2 may be the D gene (5 bases each). The CDR3: CASSYRGHSYEQYF. The CDR3 nucleotides read TGTGCCAGCAGCTACCGGGGCCATTCCTACGAGCAGTACTTC.